This T cell receptor beta chain is drawn from a study of blood T cell repertoires in COVID-19 (dated by TCRdb to 2018 to 2020). General notes on the study: Collaborator samples came from the United States, Italy and Spain and covered acute and convalescent phases of COVID-19. The prospective study material was composed of cDNA or gDNA derived from T cells, B-cell-depleted T cells, or PBMCs. The dataset comprised deeply sampled blood TCRbeta repertoires from subjects exposed to, actively infected with, or recovered from COVID-19. The repertoires were released in a freely available public database intended as a resource for research on the immune response to SARS-CoV-2. Samples were obtained from the ongoing ImmuneRACE study (first 160 participants) and from 1,254 subjects provided by 6 global collaborators. A de-identified subject ID, COVID-19 status, age in years and sex were almost always included in the sample metadata. Where available, HLA class I and class II types were taken from metadata supplied by the sample provider and were not determined by assay-based typing. Study-level results and caveats: How much clinical and demographic metadata was included differed by source and by participant, and the metadata was provided uncurated.

Enrolling through a virtual design, the prospective study's participants ranged in age from roughly 18 to 89 years and lived across roughly 24 United States geographic areas. In the prospective study, cohorts were assigned on the basis of participant-reported clinical history obtained from a screening survey and a study questionnaire. In the prospective study, mobile phlebotomists collected whole blood, serum and a nasopharyngeal or oropharyngeal swab from each participant. Prospective study participants could optionally give additional blood draws and questionnaires over an approximately two-month period. Prospective study blood samples were shipped either frozen or at room temperature before DNA extraction. The immunoSEQ Assay, a bias-controlled multiplex PCR, was used to amplify TCRbeta CDR3 regions from genomic DNA. The source study handled its data this way. Nucleated cell counts per sample were estimated from amplification of reference gene primers within the assay. Sequence reads were collapsed and filtered to measure the absolute abundance of every unique TCRbeta CDR3 rearrangement. For each sample, productive Simpson clonality was calculated by taking the square root of Simpson's diversity index across productive rearrangements. Not all clones reach the TCRdb copy of this immuneACCESS table, which keeps in-frame sequences only. Checked studies attribute under half of the gap to unresolved V genes and leave the rest unexplained. That table furnishes V, J and clone size, whereas the DNA furnished D and trimming. Across this sample there are about 220,000 clones, with 70% to 90% seen only once. The ten largest clones represent roughly 14% of the sample.

The CDR3, from cysteine to phenylalanine, totals 16 residues. The CDR3 DNA has 48 bases and is translated from base 1. V and J are truncated by 0 bases and 8 bases respectively, leaving an intervening sequence of 16 bases. Reading the germline V gene (reference sequence) gives CDR1 LGHDT and CDR2 YNNKEL. This clone appeared a few times. The antigen it recognizes is unknown. No qualities accompany the bases; no much larger clone lies one base away. The chain employs TRBV3-1 (or the pseudogene TRBV3-2) and TRBJ1-4; the D gene is perhaps TRBD1, on 5 matching bases. This clonotype was obtained from a woman aged 50 to 60 with acute COVID-19. The sequenced sample was PBMCs or T cells enriched from blood (not recorded which). The CDR3 reads CASSQDLGRGEEKLFF. The sequenced DNA: TGTGCCAGCAGCCAAGATCTGGGGAGGGGAGAAGAAAAACTGTTTTTT.